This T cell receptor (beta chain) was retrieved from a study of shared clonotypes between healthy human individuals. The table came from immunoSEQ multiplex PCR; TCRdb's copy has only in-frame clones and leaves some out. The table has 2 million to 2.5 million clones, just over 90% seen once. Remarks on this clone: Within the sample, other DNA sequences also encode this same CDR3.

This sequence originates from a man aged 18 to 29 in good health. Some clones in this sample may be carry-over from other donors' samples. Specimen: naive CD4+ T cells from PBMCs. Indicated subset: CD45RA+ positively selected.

This chain's CDR3 is CASSLRTGSTDTQYF. The CDR3 nucleotides read TGTGCCAGCAGTTTACGGACAGGGTCGACAGATACGCAGTATTTT. The chain joins TRBV28 to TRBJ2-3; 8 nucleotides align to TRBD1. Germline V gene sequence: CDR1 MDHEN, CDR2 SYDVKM. V shed 2 bases, J shed 3 bases, and the junction held 4 bases outside the gene matches. This CDR3 is built from 15 residues. Supplemented by reference TRBV28 and TRBJ2-3, the full variable domain reads DVKVTQSSRYLVKRTGEKVFLECVQDMDHENMFWYRQDPGLGLRLIYFSYDVKMKEKGDIPEGYSVSREKKERFSLILESASTNQTSMYLCASSLRTGSTDTQYFGPGTRLTVL.